The clone carrying this T cell receptor beta chain has a handful of counts. Its cognate antigen is unknown. CDR1 SGDLS and CDR2 YYNGEE come from the germline V gene. This CDR3 comprises 15 residues. Trimming took off 2 bases at V and 0 bases at J, with 12 bases between the two ends. Unique molecular identifiers were incorporated into the prepared TCRbeta library. MiXCR, run by TCRdb on the PCR reads, gives a single entry per CDR3 protein. The data show about 78,000 distinct CDR3 sequences, 13% to 15% seen once. The record originates from a study of T-cell reconstitution after alpha-beta-depleted transplantation in children. General study results and limits: Several hundred graft clones that had expanded were reportedly the source of alpha-beta T cells about two months after transplant. T-cell numbers and diversity one year post-transplant derived largely from freshly generated T cells. At day 60, the high TCRbeta diversity found in some patients originated from recipient T cells and thymic progenitors that had survived.

The specimen comprised PBMCs, mostly from graft donor cells, sampled 180 days after TCRalphabeta/CD19-depleted stem cell transplant. The receptor was isolated from a male patient between 2 and 9 years old who had a stem cell transplant for acute lymphoblastic leukemia, so the T cells may come from the graft donor. J is TRBJ2-7 and V is TRBV9, with D perhaps matching TRBD1 or TRBD2 (5 bases each). In nucleotides, the CDR3 is TGTGCCAGCAGCGTTGGGACGGGGAGCTCCTACGAGCAGTACTTC. The encoded protein is CASSVGTGSSYEQYF.